One and the same sample provided the 12 T cell receptor beta chains below, sequenced in a study of cytomegalovirus exposure and HLA in healthy donors. A multiplex PCR was run with 60 Vbeta primers and 13 Jbeta primers. The assay was immunoSEQ multiplex PCR, and TCRdb's table has in-frame clones only and misses some. The repertoire holds about 180,000 clones, with around four fifths as singletons. The sequenced sample consisted of PBMCs. These receptors were taken from a woman aged 25 to 39 in good health and CMV-seronegative.

This clone has a single count. At the DNA level, this CDR3 is encoded by other sequences in the same sample as well. The chain joins TRBV7-2 to TRBJ2-3; the D gene is possibly TRBD2 (7 bases). The CDR3 runs 16 residues. The germline V gene encodes CDR1 SGHTA and CDR2 FQGNSA. The V and J ends lost 2 bases and 1 base respectively, with 13 bases between them. The CDR3 DNA follows: TGTGCCAGCAGCTTACGAGGGGGGGCGGGCACAGATACGCAGTATTTT. Its protein product is CASSLRGGAGTDTQYF.

The V and J genes are TRBV4-3 and TRBJ1-1, with D unresolved. Trimming pared 4 bases from V and 2 bases from J, leaving 14 bases between. Germline values: CDR1 LGHNA, CDR2 YSLEER. The CDR3 loop spans 15 amino acids. This CDR3 reads CASSRVRSSNTEAFF. Written as DNA, the CDR3 is TGCGCCAGCAGCCGAGTAAGGAGTAGTAACACTGAAGCTTTCTTT.

The chain combines TRBV6-1 with TRBJ2-7; TRBD2 aligns across 8 bases. The CDR3 contains 15 residues. CDR1 is MNHNS and CDR2 is SASEGT in the germline V gene. V dropped 1 base and J dropped 6; count of bases not matched to a gene: 8. In DNA, the CDR3 is TGTGCCAGCAGTGAAGGGGGGCGGGGGGCCGGCGAGCAGTACTTC. The encoded protein is CASSEGGRGAGEQYF.

The rearrangement joins TRBV5-1 to TRBJ1-1; 11 bases agree with TRBD1. The V gene end was trimmed by 4 bases and the J gene end by 4 bases; junction bases not matched to a gene: 9. From germline, CDR1 is SGHRS and CDR2 YFSETQ. The CDR3 spans 16 residues. The CDR3 bases are TGCGCCAGCAGCCAAAACGGACAGGGGGCAAGCACTGAAGCTTTCTTT. The encoded protein is CASSQNGQGASTEAFF.

The chain employs TRBV25-1 and TRBJ1-2; 7 bases line up with TRBD1. The CDR3 is 14 amino acids. V was clipped by 7 bases and J by 4 bases; unmatched bases: 9. CDR1 and CDR2 (germline): MGHDK, SYGVNS. The CDR3 loop reads CASKSEGQSYGYTF. The DNA of the CDR3 is TGTGCCAGCAAGTCGGAGGGACAGAGCTATGGCTACACCTTC.

This sequence joins TRBV9 and TRBJ2-7; 7 nucleotides line up with TRBD1. This CDR3 contains 13 residues. V shed 3 bases and J 7 bases; nucleotides not matched to a gene: 7. The germline gives CDR1 SGDLS, CDR2 YYNGEE. The CDR3 nucleotides read TGTGCCAGCAGCGCAACAGGGGTGGAGGAGCAGTACTTC. Translated, it gives CASSATGVEEQYF. The whole variable domain, filled in from reference TRBV9 and TRBJ2-7, reads DSGVTQTPKHLITATGQRVTLRCSPRSGDLSVYWYQQSLDQGLQFLIQYYNGEERAKGNILERFSAQQFPDLHSELNLSSLELGDSALYFCASSATGVEEQYFGPGTRLTVT.

The sample holds a few counts of this clone. V gene TRBV4-1 combines with J gene TRBJ1-6, with D possibly being TRBD1 (6 bases). Germline assignment: CDR1 MGHRA and CDR2 YSYEKL. This CDR3 spans 16 amino acids. V lost 2 bases and J 6 bases, leaving 14 bases between the germline ends. The CDR3 sequence: CASSQRSDSPNSPLHF. CDR3 nucleotide sequence: TGCGCCAGCAGCCAACGATCGGACAGCCCTAATTCACCCCTCCACTTT.

This clone was detected only a few times. The chain has TRBV4-2 and TRBJ2-1; TRBD2 agrees at 10 bases. The CDR3 totals 13 residues. The germline gives CDR1 LGHNA, CDR2 YNFKEQ. V lost 3 bases to trimming and J lost 14 bases; unmatched junction nucleotides: 7. The CDR3 region has the DNA TGTGCCAGCAGCCAGGGCCAAGCGGGGGGGGAGTTCTTC. This codes for CASSQGQAGGEFF.

The V and J genes are TRBV10-1 and TRBJ2-2; tentatively, D is TRBD1 (5 bases). Germline CDR1 WNHNN, CDR2 SYGVQD (reference sequence). CDR3 length equals 13 residues. V was pared by 10 bases and J by 4 bases, with 13 bases between. The DNA of the CDR3 is TGCGCCATACAGGACGGATTCACCGGGGAGCTGTTTTTT. It is translated as CAIQDGFTGELFF.

The chain joins TRBV5-5 to TRBJ2-7; 9 nucleotides match TRBD1. This CDR3 spans 16 amino acids. V lost 0 bases to trimming and J lost 2 bases; unmatched junction nucleotides: 6. Germline CDR1 reads SGHKS; CDR2 reads YYEKEE (reference sequence). CDR3 sequence (DNA): TGTGCCAGCAGCTTGGCTGGACAGGGGTTAACCTACGAGCAGTACTTC. It translates to CASSLAGQGLTYEQYF.

The genes are TRBV9 and TRBJ2-7, with TRBD2 identical over 14 bases. The CDR3 extends over 16 amino acids. The ends lost 3 bases at V and 7 bases at J; junction bases unmatched: 9. Germline loops: CDR1 SGDLS, CDR2 YYNGEE. The CDR3 sequence: CASSAGLAGGDREQYF. The CDR3 bases are TGTGCCAGCAGCGCAGGACTAGCGGGGGGCGATCGGGAGCAGTACTTC.

This clone has only a few counts. The chain carries TRBV4-3 and TRBJ2-1, with TRBD2 matching 8 bases. Germline V lookup: CDR1 LGHNA, CDR2 YSLEER. There are 15 residues in the CDR3. The V and J ends lost 3 bases and 2 bases, in that order; junction bases with no gene match: 3. The CDR3 sequence: CASSHRGGPYNEQFF. The CDR3 region has the DNA TGCGCCAGCAGCCATCGGGGGGGCCCCTACAATGAGCAGTTCTTC.